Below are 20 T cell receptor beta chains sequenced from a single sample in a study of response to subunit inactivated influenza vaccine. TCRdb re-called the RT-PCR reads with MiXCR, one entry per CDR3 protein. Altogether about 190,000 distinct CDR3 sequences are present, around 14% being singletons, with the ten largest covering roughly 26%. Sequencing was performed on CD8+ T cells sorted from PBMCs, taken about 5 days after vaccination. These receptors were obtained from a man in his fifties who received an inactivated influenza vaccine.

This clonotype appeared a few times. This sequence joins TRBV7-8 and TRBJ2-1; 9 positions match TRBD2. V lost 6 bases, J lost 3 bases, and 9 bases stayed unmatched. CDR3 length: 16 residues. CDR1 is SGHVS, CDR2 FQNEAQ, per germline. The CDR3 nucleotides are TGTGCCAGCAGGGAGGTAGCGGGAGACAGCTACAATGAGCAGTTCTTC. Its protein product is CASREVAGDSYNEQFF.

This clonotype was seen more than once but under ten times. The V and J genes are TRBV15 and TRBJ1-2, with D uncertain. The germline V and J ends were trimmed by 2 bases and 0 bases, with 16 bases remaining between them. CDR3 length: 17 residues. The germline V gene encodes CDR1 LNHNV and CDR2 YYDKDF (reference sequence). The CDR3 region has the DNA TGTGCCACCAGCAGATCCCACGATTGGGGAGCTAACTATGGCTACACCTTC. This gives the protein CATSRSHDWGANYGYTF.

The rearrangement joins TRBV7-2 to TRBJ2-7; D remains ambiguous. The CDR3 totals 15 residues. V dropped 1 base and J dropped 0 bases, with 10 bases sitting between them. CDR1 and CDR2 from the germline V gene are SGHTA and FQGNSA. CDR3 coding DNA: TGTGCCAGCAGCTTAGGTTTCCCCAACTCCTACGAGCAGTACTTC. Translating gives CASSLGFPNSYEQYF.

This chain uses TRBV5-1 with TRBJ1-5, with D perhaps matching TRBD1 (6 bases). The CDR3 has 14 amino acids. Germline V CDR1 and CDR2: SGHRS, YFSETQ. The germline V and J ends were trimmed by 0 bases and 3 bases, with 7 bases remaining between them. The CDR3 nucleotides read TGCGCCAGCAGCTTGGGACAGGACAATCAGCCCCAGCATTTT. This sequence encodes CASSLGQDNQPQHF.

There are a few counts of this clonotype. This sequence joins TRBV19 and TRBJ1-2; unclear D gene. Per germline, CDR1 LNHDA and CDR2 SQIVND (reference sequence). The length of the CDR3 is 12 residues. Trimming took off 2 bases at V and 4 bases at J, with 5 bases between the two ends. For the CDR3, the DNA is TGTGCCAGTAGTATAAGTCCCTATGGCTACACCTTC. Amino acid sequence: CASSISPYGYTF.

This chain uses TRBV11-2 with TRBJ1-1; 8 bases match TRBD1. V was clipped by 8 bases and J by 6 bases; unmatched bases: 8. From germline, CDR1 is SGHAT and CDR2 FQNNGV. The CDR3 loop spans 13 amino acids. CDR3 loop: CASSWTGSAEAFF. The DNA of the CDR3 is TGTGCCAGCTCCTGGACAGGGAGCGCTGAAGCTTTCTTT. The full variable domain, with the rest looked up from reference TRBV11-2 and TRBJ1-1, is EAGVAQSPRYKIIEKRQSVAFWCNPISGHATLYWYQQILGQGPKLLIQFQNNGVVDDSQLPKDRFSAERLKGVDSTLKIQPAKLEDSAVYLCASSWTGSAEAFFGQGTRLTVV.

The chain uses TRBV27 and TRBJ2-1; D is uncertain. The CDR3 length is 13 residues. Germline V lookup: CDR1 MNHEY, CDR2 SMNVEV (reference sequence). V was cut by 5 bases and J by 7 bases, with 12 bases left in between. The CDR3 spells CASSQNRWNEQFF. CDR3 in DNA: TGTGCCAGCAGTCAAAATCGGTGGAATGAGCAGTTCTTC.

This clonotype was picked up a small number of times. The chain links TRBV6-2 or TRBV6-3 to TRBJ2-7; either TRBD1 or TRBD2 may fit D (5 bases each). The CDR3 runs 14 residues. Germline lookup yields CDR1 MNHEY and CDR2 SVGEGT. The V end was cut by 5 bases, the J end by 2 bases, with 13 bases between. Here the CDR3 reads CASSVPRDPYEQYF. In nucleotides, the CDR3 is TGTGCCAGCAGTGTACCCCGGGACCCCTACGAGCAGTACTTC.

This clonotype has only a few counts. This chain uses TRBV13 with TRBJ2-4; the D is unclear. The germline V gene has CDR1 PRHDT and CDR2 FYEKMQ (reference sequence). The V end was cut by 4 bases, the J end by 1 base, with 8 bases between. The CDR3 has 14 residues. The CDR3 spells CASSSIRAKNIQYF. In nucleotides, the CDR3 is TGTGCCAGCAGCTCTATAAGGGCCAAAAACATTCAGTACTTC.

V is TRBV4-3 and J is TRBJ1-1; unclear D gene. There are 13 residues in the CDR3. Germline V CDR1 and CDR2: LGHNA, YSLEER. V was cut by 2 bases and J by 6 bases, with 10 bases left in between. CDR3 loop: CASSQPGSPEAFF. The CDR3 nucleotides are TGCGCCAGCAGCCAACCGGGCAGCCCTGAAGCTTTCTTT.

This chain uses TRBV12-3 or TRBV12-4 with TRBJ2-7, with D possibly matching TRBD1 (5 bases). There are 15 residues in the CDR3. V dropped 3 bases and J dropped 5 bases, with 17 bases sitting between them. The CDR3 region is CASSFSIETVDEQYF. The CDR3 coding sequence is TGTGCCAGCAGTTTTTCAATCGAGACAGTAGACGAGCAGTACTTC.

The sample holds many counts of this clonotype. CDR3 nucleotides: TGTGCCAGCAGTGATAACGGATGGCAGTACTTC. This translates into CASSDNGWQYF. The chain is built from TRBV2 and TRBJ2-7, with D unresolved. The CDR3 contains 11 residues. The ends were cut back, 3 bases at V and 9 bases at J, with 9 bases in the middle. The germline gives CDR1 SNHLY, CDR2 FYNNEI.

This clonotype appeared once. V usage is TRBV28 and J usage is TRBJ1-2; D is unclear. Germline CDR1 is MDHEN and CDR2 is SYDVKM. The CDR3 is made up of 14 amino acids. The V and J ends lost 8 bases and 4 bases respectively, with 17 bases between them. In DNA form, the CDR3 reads TGTGCCAGCGCCCAGTTTGACGGCTCCTATGGCTACACCTTC. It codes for CASAQFDGSYGYTF.

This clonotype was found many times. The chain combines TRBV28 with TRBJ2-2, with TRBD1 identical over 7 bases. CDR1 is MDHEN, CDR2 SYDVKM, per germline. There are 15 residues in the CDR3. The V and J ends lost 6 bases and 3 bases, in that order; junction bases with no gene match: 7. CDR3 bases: TGTGCCAGCAGGTCCGGGACAGATTACACCGGGGAGCTGTTTTTT. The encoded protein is CASRSGTDYTGELFF. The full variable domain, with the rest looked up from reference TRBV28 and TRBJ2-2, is DVKVTQSSRYLVKRTGEKVFLECVQDMDHENMFWYRQDPGLGLRLIYFSYDVKMKEKGDIPEGYSVSREKKERFSLILESASTNQTSMYLCASRSGTDYTGELFFGEGSRLTVL.

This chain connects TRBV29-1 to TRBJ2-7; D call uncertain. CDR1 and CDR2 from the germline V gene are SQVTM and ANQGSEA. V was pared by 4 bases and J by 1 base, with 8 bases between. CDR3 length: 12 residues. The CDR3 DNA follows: TGCAGCGTTGCGGACGGATCCTACGAGCAGTACTTC. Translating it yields CSVADGSYEQYF.

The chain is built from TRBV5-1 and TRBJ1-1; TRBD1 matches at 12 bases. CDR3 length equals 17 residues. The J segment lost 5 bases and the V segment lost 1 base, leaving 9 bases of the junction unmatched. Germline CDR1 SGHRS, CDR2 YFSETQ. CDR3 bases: TGCGCCAGCAGCTTGCCCCCGGGACAGGGGGCCCCAACTGAAGCTTTCTTT. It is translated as CASSLPPGQGAPTEAFF.

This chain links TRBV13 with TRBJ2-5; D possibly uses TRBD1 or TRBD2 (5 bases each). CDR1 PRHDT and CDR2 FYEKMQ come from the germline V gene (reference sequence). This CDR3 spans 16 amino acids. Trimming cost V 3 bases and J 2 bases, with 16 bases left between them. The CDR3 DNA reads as TGTGCCAGCAGCTTCGACCCGGGACGTAAGCAAGAGACCCAGTACTTC. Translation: CASSFDPGRKQETQYF.

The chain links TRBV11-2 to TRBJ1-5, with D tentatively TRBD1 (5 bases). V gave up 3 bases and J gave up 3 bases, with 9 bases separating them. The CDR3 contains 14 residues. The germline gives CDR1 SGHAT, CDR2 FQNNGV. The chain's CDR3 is CASSLGGDNQPQHF. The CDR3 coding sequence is TGTGCCAGCAGCTTGGGAGGGGACAATCAGCCCCAGCATTTT.

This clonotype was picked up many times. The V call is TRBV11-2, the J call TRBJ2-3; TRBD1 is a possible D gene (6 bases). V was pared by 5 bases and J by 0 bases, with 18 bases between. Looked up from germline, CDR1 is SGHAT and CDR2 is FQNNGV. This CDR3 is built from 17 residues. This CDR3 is CASSLGQFLSSTDTQYF. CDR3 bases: TGTGCCAGCAGCCTTGGACAGTTTCTCTCTAGCACAGATACGCAGTATTTT.

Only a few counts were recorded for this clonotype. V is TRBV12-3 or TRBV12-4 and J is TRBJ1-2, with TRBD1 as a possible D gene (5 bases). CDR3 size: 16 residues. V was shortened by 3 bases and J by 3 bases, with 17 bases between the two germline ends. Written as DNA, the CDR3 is TGTGCCAGCAGTTTTGTCCGACAGAATCCTGACTATGGCTACACCTTC. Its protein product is CASSFVRQNPDYGYTF.